Listed below are T cell receptor beta chains from one sample, sequenced in a study of prognosis after radiotherapy for stage I lung cancer. TCRdb reanalysed the multiplex PCR reads using MiXCR and keeps one entry per CDR3 protein. Here the sample spans 11,000 to 15,000 distinct CDR3 sequences, around 56% being singletons. The sample was PBMCs, taken before or after stereotactic body radiation therapy (not recorded which). All receptors derive from a donor aged 50 or older with non-small cell lung cancer. The conserved cysteine and the conserved F or W are not part of the CDR3 here. The order of the fields is CDR3 length, V gene, J gene, CDR3 protein.

16	TRBV27	TRBJ2-7	ASSLGGQTSRDSYEQY
14	TRBV28	TRBJ2-7	ASGSPTSGRIYEQY
12	TRBV29-1	TRBJ2-7	SVEGAGASYEQY
14	TRBV7-8	TRBJ2-2	ASSLAPGGTTGELF
14	TRBV7-3	TRBJ2-6	ASSAGDRSGANVLI
12	TRBV2	TRBJ2-5	ASSEDTGKETQY
14	TRBV19	TRBJ1-3	ASSLIGQGTGNTIY
12	TRBV6-5	TRBJ2-5	ASSYGTIQETQY
14	TRBV19	TRBJ2-5	ASKSSLAGYQETQY
13	TRBV27	TRBJ1-2	ASSYQGQGNYGYT
12	TRBV6-5	TRBJ2-7	ASSYLGGPYEQY
14	TRBV18	TRBJ2-7	ASSPPGTGAVYEQY
14	TRBV28	TRBJ1-3	ASSFLDDPSGNTIY
11	TRBV7-9	TRBJ1-3	ASSLSPDYTIY
11	TRBV6-1	TRBJ2-7	ASNREGPREQY
13	TRBV28	TRBJ1-5	ASRPGTQIHQPQH
12	TRBV12-3/TRBV12-4	TRBJ2-7	ASSTPGPIYEQY
12	TRBV6-1	TRBJ2-5	ASSEEMSKETQY
17	TRBV6-2/TRBV6-3	TRBJ2-5	ASSYSGQLYSTDQETQY
11	TRBV19	TRBJ1-1	ASSTLGDTEAF
9	TRBV5-1	TRBJ2-3	ASSGRDTQY
15	TRBV15	TRBJ2-1	ATSRTSGRFEDNEQF
16	TRBV12-3/TRBV12-4	TRBJ2-1	ASSRLWGLREEGYEQF
14	TRBV28	TRBJ2-7	SIRRLTSGMLYEQY
13	TRBV5-8	TRBJ2-5	ASSTGQGRGETQY
12	TRBV29-1	TRBJ1-2	SVGPIGGGYGYT
12	TRBV7-9	TRBJ2-5	ASSPGTGHETQY
12	TRBV5-1	TRBJ2-7	ASTRTGSSYEQY
12	TRBV19	TRBJ1-6	ASSVQGLNSPLH
11	TRBV19	TRBJ1-2	ASTLGGIDGYT
13	TRBV27	TRBJ2-5	ASSATSGRWETQY
15	TRBV6-1	TRBJ2-1	ASSRTSGMVSYNEQF
14	TRBV7-2	TRBJ2-5	ASSPRQGAVKETQY
13	TRBV7-9	TRBJ1-5	ASSLGGVSGQPQH
14	TRBV6-9	TRBJ1-1	ASSYKERGPNTEAF
11	TRBV5-4	TRBJ2-1	ASSLLRSDEQF
12	TRBV7-3	TRBJ2-7	ASSTGQATYEQY
13	TRBV2	TRBJ1-6	ASSEGGQGRLALH
13	TRBV5-4	TRBJ2-3	ASSFPTSGKDTQY
11	TRBV28	TRBJ2-7	ASKSPHEIEQY
14	TRBV24-1	TRBJ2-5	ATSDPGQGTQETQY
13	TRBV6-2/TRBV6-3	TRBJ1-2	ASSYSWGTGNGYT
16	TRBV6-1	TRBJ2-6	ASSEYMAGGGGANVLT
11	TRBV11-2	TRBJ2-1	ASSLGGYSEQF
10	TRBV28	TRBJ1-1	ASSSRDRQIF
11	TRBV19	TRBJ2-7	ASSIESGVEQY
13	TRBV6-1	TRBJ1-6	ASRTVDSYNSPLH
11	TRBV2	TRBJ2-1	ASSEQSYNEQF
8	TRBV20-1	TRBJ2-5	SASQETQY
13	TRBV7-6	TRBJ2-1	ASSYIAGGYNEQF
11	TRBV25-1	TRBJ2-7	ASSDGGPYEQY
13	TRBV12-5	TRBJ2-2	ASGLTGGDTGELF
12	TRBV28	TRBJ2-2	ASSFGGLTGELF
12	TRBV20-1	TRBJ2-1	SAMDPSGWNEQF
13	TRBV20-1	TRBJ2-1	SARQGASSYNEQF